This record looks at one TCR beta chain sequence and its context. Its cognate antigen is unknown. This sample was included in a study of cytomegalovirus exposure and HLA in healthy donors. Study summary: Unique TCRs numbering around 80 million, obtained from HLA-typed donors, made up an early data release. General study findings and limits: There were about 160 TCR beta chains listed as cytomegalovirus-associated. Reports described diagnosis of cytomegalovirus status by the classifier as highly specific and sensitive. Most of the TCR beta V segments (in an earlier analysis) were productive either about 87% or about 30% of the time.

This CDR3 region has 14 residues. Trimming removed 5 bases from V and 4 bases from J; junction bases left unmatched: 7. Per the germline V gene, CDR1 is MNHNS and CDR2 is SASEGT. PCR amplification relied on 60 Vbeta primers (plus 13 Jbeta primers). The data were produced by immunoSEQ multiplex PCR, yet TCRdb's version contains in-frame clones alone and is incomplete. The data contain roughly 150,000 clones, just under 75% of them singletons. The sample was PBMCs. The receptor comes from a woman younger than 30 in good health and CMV-seronegative. The chain combines TRBV6-1 with TRBJ1-1, with TRBD1 identical over 7 bases. The CDR3, as DNA: TGTGCCAGCAGTTGGACAGGAGAGGGCACTGAAGCTTTCTTT. This gives the protein CASSWTGEGTEAFF.